This is a list of T cell receptor beta chains from one sample in a study of blood T cell repertoires in COVID-19. Generated by immunoSEQ multiplex PCR, the TCRdb table keeps only in-frame clones and is missing some. The table lists some 19,000 clones, around 77% of them singletons. Sequenced sample: peripheral blood. Source of these receptors: a man between 70 and 80 years old with COVID-19, enrolled during active disease. CDR3s include the opening cysteine and the closing phenylalanine or tryptophan. A D gene is named only where the DNA matches it firmly. Clone size is not always given. Where it is, it says once, few, many or a class for expanded clones.

>TRBJ1-1|TRBV18|-|TRBD1
CASSPMTGNVEAFF
TGTGCCAGCTCACCCATGACAGGGAATGTTGAAGCTTTCTTT
>TRBJ1-3|TRBV14|-|TRBD1
CASSLLRPGQPGNTIYF
TGTGCCAGCAGCCTACTACGACCGGGACAGCCTGGAAACACCATATATTTT
>TRBJ1-5|TRBV29-1|-|-
CSVVPTGSNQPQHF
TGCAGCGTTGTCCCGACAGGCAGCAATCAGCCCCAGCATTTT
>TRBJ2-1|TRBV6-5|few|-
CASSQGLSNEQFF
TGTGCCAGCAGTCAGGGCCTAAGCAATGAGCAGTTCTTC
>TRBJ2-1|TRBV5-1|-|TRBD1
CASSFSEGQGGGGSYNEQFF
TGCGCCAGCAGCTTCTCCGAGGGACAGGGCGGAGGAGGCTCCTACAATGAGCAGTTCTTC
>TRBJ2-5|TRBV5-1|once|TRBD1
CASSSPGQGEETQYF
TGCGCCAGCAGCTCACCGGGACAGGGGGAAGAGACCCAGTACTTC
>TRBJ2-2|TRBV7-2|-|TRBD2
CASSSSGDTGELFF
TGTGCCAGCAGCTCCAGCGGGGACACCGGGGAGCTGTTTTTT
>TRBJ2-3|TRBV24-1|-|TRBD2
CATSDPTSGRTSDTQYF
TGTGCCACCAGTGATCCGACTAGCGGGAGGACTTCAGATACGCAGTATTTT
>TRBJ1-2|TRBV9|-|TRBD1
CASSVTGQGHGYTF
TGTGCCAGCAGCGTAACGGGACAGGGTCATGGCTACACCTTC
>TRBJ2-7|TRBV20-1|-|-
CSASSGRQYF
TGCAGTGCTAGTTCGGGGAGGCAGTACTTC
>TRBJ1-2|TRBV23-1|-|-
CASSQSPTPVGGYTF
TGCGCCAGCAGTCAATCCCCGACACCCGTGGGTGGCTACACCTTC
>TRBJ2-7|TRBV7-2|-|TRBD1
CASSLYSGTGSYEQYF
TGTGCCAGCAGCTTATACTCAGGGACAGGGTCGTACGAGCAGTACTTC
>TRBJ1-2|TRBV30|-|-
CAGGIPDLNAHNYGYTF
TGTGCCGGCGGGATACCGGATCTGAACGCCCATAACTATGGCTACACCTTC
>TRBJ1-2|TRBV6-4|few|-
CASSPTLGANYGYTF
TGTGCCAGCAGTCCGACCCTCGGGGCTAACTATGGCTACACCTTC
>TRBJ2-1|TRBV6-2/TRBV6-3|-|TRBD2
CASSYFGGWNEQFF
TGTGCCAGCAGTTACTTCGGGGGGTGGAATGAGCAGTTCTTC
>TRBJ2-7|TRBV5-7|few|-
CASSLDRAKNEQYF
TGTGCCAGCAGCTTGGACAGGGCGAAGAACGAGCAGTACTTC
>TRBJ2-5|TRBV3-1/TRBV3-2|once|TRBD1
CASSPPGGGETQYF
TGTGCCAGCAGCCCGCCAGGGGGTGGTGAGACCCAGTACTTC
>TRBJ1-5|TRBV29-1|-|-
CSVVMGVNQPQHF
TGCAGCGTTGTGATGGGAGTGAATCAGCCCCAGCATTTT
>TRBJ1-6|TRBV30|-|-
CAWSSPTSPLHF
TGTGCCTGGAGTAGCCCCACCTCACCCCTCCACTTT
>TRBJ2-1|TRBV3-1/TRBV3-2|few|TRBD2
CASSQDVTSGYNEQFF
TGTGCCAGCAGCCAAGACGTGACTAGCGGGTACAATGAGCAGTTCTTC